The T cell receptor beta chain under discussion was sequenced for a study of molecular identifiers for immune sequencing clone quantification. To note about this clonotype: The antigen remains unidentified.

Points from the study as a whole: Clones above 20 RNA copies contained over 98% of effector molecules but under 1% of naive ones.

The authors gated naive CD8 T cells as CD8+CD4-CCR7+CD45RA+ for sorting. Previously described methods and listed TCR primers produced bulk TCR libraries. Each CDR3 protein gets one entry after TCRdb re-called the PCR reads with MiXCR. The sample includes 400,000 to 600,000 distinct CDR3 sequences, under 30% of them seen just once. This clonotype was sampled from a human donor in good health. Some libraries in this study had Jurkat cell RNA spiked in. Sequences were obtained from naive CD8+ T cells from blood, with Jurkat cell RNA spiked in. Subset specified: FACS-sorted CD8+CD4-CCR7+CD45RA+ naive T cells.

This CDR3 reads CASSLILGGEAFF. CDR3 coding DNA: TGTGCCAGCAGTTTAATACTGGGGGGTGAAGCTTTCTTT. The chain joins TRBV28 to TRBJ1-1; the D gene is possibly TRBD1 (5 bases). Germline CDR1 MDHEN, CDR2 SYDVKM. The germline V and J ends were trimmed by 2 bases and 7 bases, with 11 bases remaining between them. The CDR3 totals 13 residues.